This record looks at one TCR beta chain sequence and its context. Germline V gene data show CDR1 as SGHRS and CDR2 as YFSETQ. CDR3 length: 18 residues. The trim removed 2 bases at V and 0 bases at J, leaving 8 bases unmatched. This sample is drawn from a study of chronic HIV infection and antiretroviral therapy. TCRdb reanalysed the 5' RACE reads using MiXCR and keeps one entry per CDR3 protein. The sample gives roughly 48,000 distinct CDR3 sequences, approximately 19% of which show up once; approximately 2.5% is in the top ten. V usage is TRBV5-1 and J usage is TRBJ1-4; 9 nucleotides line up with TRBD1. What was sequenced was peripheral blood. This sequence originates from an adult who had HIV and had not received antiretroviral therapy, or was an uninfected healthy control (not recorded which). The DNA for the CDR3 is TGCGCCAGCAGCTTAGGCAGGACAGGGGCCGCAACTAATGAAAAACTGTTTTTT. Protein sequence: CASSLGRTGAATNEKLFF.